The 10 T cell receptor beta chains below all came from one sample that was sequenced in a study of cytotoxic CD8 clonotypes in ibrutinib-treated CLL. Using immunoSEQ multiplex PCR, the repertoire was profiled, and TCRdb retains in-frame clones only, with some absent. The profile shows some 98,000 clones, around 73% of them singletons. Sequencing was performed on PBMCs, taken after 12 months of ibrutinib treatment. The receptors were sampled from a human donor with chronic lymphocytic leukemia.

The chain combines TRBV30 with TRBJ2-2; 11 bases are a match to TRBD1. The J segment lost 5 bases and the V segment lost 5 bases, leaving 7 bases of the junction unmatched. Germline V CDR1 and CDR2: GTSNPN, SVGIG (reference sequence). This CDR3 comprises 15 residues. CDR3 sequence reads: CAWSWTGGRTGELFF. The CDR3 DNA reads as TGTGCCTGGTCATGGACAGGGGGCCGGACCGGGGAGCTGTTTTTT.

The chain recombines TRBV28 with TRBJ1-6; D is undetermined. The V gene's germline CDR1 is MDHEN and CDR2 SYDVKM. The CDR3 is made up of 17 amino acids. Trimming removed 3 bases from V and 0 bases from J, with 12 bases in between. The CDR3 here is CASSFGRGGSYNSPLHF. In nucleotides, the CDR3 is TGTGCCAGCAGTTTCGGGCGCGGTGGCTCCTATAATTCACCCCTCCACTTT.

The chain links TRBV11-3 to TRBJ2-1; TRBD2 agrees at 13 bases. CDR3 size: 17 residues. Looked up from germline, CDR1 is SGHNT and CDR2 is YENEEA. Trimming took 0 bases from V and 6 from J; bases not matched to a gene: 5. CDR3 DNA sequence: TGTGCCAGCAGCTTAGACCGGACTAGCGGGGGACTCAATGAGCAGTTCTTC. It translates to CASSLDRTSGGLNEQFF. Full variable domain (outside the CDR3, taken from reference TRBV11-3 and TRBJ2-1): EAGVVQSPRYKIIEKKQPVAFWCNPISGHNTLYWYLQNLGQGPELLIRYENEEAVDDSQLPKDRFSAERLKGVDSTLKIQPAELGDSAVYLCASSLDRTSGGLNEQFFGPGTRLTVL.

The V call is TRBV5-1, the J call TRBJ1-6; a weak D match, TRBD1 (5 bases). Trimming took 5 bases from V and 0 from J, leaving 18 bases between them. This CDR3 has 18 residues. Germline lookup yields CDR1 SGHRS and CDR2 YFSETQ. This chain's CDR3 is CASRPGRRQSSYNSPLHF. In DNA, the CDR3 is TGCGCCAGCAGACCCGGACGGAGACAGAGCTCCTATAATTCACCCCTCCACTTT.

The CDR3 loop reads CASSPDRVADTQYF. For the CDR3, the DNA is TGTGCCAGCTCACCAGACAGGGTCGCAGATACGCAGTATTTT. V gene TRBV18 combines with J gene TRBJ2-3, with 7 nucleotides matching TRBD1. The germline V gene has CDR1 KGHSH and CDR2 LQKENI. With V trimmed by 2 bases and J by 4 bases, 3 bases remained unmatched. The CDR3 runs 14 residues.

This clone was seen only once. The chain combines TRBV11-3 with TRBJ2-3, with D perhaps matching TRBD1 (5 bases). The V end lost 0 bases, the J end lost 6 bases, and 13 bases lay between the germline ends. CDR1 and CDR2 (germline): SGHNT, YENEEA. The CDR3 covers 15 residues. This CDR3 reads CASSLENRFADTQYF. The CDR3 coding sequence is TGTGCCAGCAGCTTAGAAAACAGGTTCGCGGATACGCAGTATTTT.

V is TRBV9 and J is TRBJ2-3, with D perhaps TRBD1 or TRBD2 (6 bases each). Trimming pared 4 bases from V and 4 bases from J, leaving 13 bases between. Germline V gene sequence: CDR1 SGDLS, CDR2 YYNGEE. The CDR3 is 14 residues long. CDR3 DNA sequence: TGTGCCAGCAGCTCCAGGGGAGGCCCAGATACGCAGTATTTT. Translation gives CASSSRGGPDTQYF.

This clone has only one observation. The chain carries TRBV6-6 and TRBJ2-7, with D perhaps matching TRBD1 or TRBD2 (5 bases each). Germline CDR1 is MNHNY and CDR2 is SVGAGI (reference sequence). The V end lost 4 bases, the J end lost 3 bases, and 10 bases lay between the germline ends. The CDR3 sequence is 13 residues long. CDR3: CASSWGPIYEQYF. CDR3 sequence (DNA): TGTGCCAGCAGTTGGGGACCGATCTACGAGCAGTACTTC.

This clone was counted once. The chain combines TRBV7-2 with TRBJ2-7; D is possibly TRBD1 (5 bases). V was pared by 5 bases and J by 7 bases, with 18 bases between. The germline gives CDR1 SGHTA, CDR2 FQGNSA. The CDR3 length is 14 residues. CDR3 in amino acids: CASSPIQALGEQYF. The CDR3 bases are TGTGCCAGCAGCCCCATACAGGCGCTTGGGGAGCAGTACTTC.

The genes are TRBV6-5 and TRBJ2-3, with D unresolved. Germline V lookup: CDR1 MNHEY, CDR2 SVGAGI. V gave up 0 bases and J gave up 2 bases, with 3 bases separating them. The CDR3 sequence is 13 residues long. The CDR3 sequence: CASSYSATDTQYF. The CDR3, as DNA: TGTGCCAGCAGTTACTCGGCCACAGATACGCAGTATTTT.